This T cell receptor beta chain was identified in a study of blood T cell repertoires in COVID-19. Study context: T cells, B-cell-depleted T cells, or PBMCs provided the cDNA or gDNA that served as material.

From germline, CDR1 is MDHEN and CDR2 SYDVKM. The CDR3 is 17 amino acids. For this clone: The junction departs from germline at one end; a sequencing error may be responsible. The sample contains more than one DNA sequence encoding this CDR3.

The authors' processing: Reference gene primer amplification yielded estimated nucleated cell counts. Only in-frame clones appear in the TCRdb table, and some are missing; sequencing was by immunoSEQ multiplex PCR. V, J and clone size reflect that table, while D and trimming were determined from the DNA. The table includes over 130,000 clones, 75% to 90% detected once. This receptor was taken from a man aged 65 to 79 with acute or convalescent COVID-19. Sequenced material: peripheral blood. V gene TRBV28 combines with J gene TRBJ1-2; 9 bases align to TRBD1. The CDR3 sequence is CASSVGQGRSLNYGYTF. The CDR3 nucleotides are TGTGCCAGCAGTGTAGGACAGGGGCGCTCCTTAAACTATGGCTACACTTTC.